The subject of this entry is one TCR beta chain. This entry belongs to a study of blood T cell repertoires in COVID-19. The germline V gene has CDR1 SGDLS and CDR2 YYNGEE. The V and J ends lost 0 bases and 14 bases, in that order; junction bases with no gene match: 8. The CDR3 runs 14 residues. Using immunoSEQ multiplex PCR, the repertoire was profiled, and TCRdb retains in-frame clones only, with some absent. The table records about 130,000 clones, 78% of them present only once. Participants' reported clinical history set cohort assignment. The genes are TRBV9 and TRBJ1-6, with TRBD1 identical over 7 bases. The sequence was collected from a woman in her forties or fifties who had recovered from COVID-19. The sequencing sample was made of PBMCs or T cells enriched from blood (not recorded which). The CDR3 sequence is CASSVDKGAESLHF. DNA of the CDR3: TGTGCCAGCAGCGTAGATAAGGGGGCCGAGTCCCTCCACTTT.